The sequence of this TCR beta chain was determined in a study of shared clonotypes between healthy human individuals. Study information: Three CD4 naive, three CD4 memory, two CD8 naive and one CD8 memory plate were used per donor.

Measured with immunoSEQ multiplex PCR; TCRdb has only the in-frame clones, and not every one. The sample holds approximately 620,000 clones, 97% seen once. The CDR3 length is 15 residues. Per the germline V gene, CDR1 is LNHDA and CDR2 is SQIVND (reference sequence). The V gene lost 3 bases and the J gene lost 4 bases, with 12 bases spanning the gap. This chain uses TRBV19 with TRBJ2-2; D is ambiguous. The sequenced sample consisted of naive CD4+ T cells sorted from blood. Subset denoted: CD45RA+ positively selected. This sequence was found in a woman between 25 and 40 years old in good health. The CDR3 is CASSITWEGTGELFF. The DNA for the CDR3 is TGTGCCAGTAGTATTACCTGGGAAGGCACCGGGGAGCTGTTTTTT.